One sample yielded the 10 T cell receptor beta chains listed below, sequenced in a study of human CD8 memory T cell subsets. Libraries of TCR beta chains were produced by 5' RACE (UMI-labeled). TCRdb re-called the 5' RACE reads; every CDR3 protein appears as one record, without DNA. Recorded for this sample: about 6,200 distinct CDR3 sequences. The sequencing sample was made of CD8+ effector memory T cells (TEM) sorted from PBMCs. Subset noted: effector memory CD8 T cells, CCR7- CD45RO+ CD95+. These receptors were obtained from a human donor in good health.

The genes are TRBV28 and TRBJ2-5; TCRdb lists TRBD2, though no DNA is available to test this call. Looked up from germline, CDR1 is MDHEN and CDR2 is SYDVKM. This CDR3 contains 16 residues. CDR3 sequence reads: CASTGLTHSSQETQYF. Using reference TRBV28 and TRBJ2-5 for the parts outside the CDR3, the full variable domain is DVKVTQSSRYLVKRTGEKVFLECVQDMDHENMFWYRQDPGLGLRLIYFSYDVKMKEKGDIPEGYSVSREKKERFSLILESASTNQTSMYLCASTGLTHSSQETQYFGPGTRLLVL.

V gene TRBV6-2 or TRBV6-3 combines with J gene TRBJ2-7; TCRdb's D call of TRBD2 is untestable without DNA. This CDR3 has 17 residues. CDR1 and CDR2 from the germline V gene are MNHEY and SVGEGT. The CDR3 is CASSSLSSGLPSYEQYF.

The V call is TRBV6-2 or TRBV6-3, the J call TRBJ2-3; the TRBD2 assignment by TCRdb is unverifiable without DNA. From germline, CDR1 is MNHEY and CDR2 SVGEGT. The CDR3 is 18 amino acids. The CDR3 sequence: CASSETGLAGVFTDTQYF.

The gene calls are TRBV4-3 and TRBJ2-1; there is no DNA to check the TCRdb D call of TRBD2. CDR1 and CDR2 (germline): LGHNA, YSLEER. This CDR3 has 16 amino acids. This chain's CDR3 is CASSQDIAGGLDEQFF.

The J gene is TRBJ1-1, the V gene TRBV19; there is no DNA to check the TCRdb D call of TRBD1. The germline V gene encodes CDR1 LNHDA and CDR2 SQIVND (reference sequence). CDR3 size: 15 residues. The CDR3 sequence: CASSNTGTENTEAFF.

Here the CDR3 reads CARSLEQGASNQPQHF. The chain is built from TRBV6-8 and TRBJ1-5; no DNA is available, so the TRBD1 call from TCRdb remains unchecked. This CDR3 has 16 residues. In germline, CDR1 is MNHGY, CDR2 SAAAGT.

V usage is TRBV7-9 and J usage is TRBJ1-5; the TCRdb D gene call, TRBD1, has no DNA to confirm it. Per the germline V gene, CDR1 is SEHNR and CDR2 is FQNEAQ (reference sequence). This CDR3 is built from 14 residues. CDR3 in amino acids: CASSSGTVISPQHF.

The V call is TRBV6-1, the J call TRBJ1-5. The germline V gene has CDR1 MNHNS and CDR2 SASEGT. The CDR3 is made up of 17 amino acids. CDR3 protein: CASSEEIAVYSNQPQHF.

V usage is TRBV7-9 and J usage is TRBJ2-2; TCRdb indicates TRBD1, and absent DNA this call remains unverified. The CDR3 is 17 residues long. CDR1 is SEHNR and CDR2 is FQNEAQ in the germline V gene (reference sequence). The CDR3 region is CASNHRDRAPNTGELFF.

This clonotype ranks as medium-sized (0.01 to 0.1%) in terms of frequency. V is TRBV12-3 or TRBV12-4 and J is TRBJ1-1. This CDR3 region has 12 residues. The CDR3: CASSFWGTEAFF.